Included here is one T cell receptor (beta chain) sequence, with context. As handled by the study authors: Scientists estimated how many nucleated cells there were by amplifying reference gene primers. Libraries were prepared by immunoSEQ multiplex PCR; TCRdb keeps only in-frame clonotypes and omits some of them. Clone size and V and J calls were adopted from that table, with D and trimming inferred from the DNA. The table has about 250,000 clones, 85% to 90% seen once. The record originates from a study of blood T cell repertoires in COVID-19. Study summary: The cDNA or gDNA used as material had been derived from T cells, B-cell-depleted T cells, or PBMCs.

Cohort assignment relied on participant-reported clinical history. The CDR3 extends over 14 amino acids. Germline V gene data show CDR1 as LNHDA and CDR2 as SQIVND (reference sequence). Losses at the gene ends were 4 bases for V and 0 bases for J; bases not matched to a gene: 1. The sequenced sample consisted of PBMCs or T cells enriched from blood (not recorded which). The TCR sequence derives from a man aged 35 to 55 who had recovered from COVID-19. The rearrangement joins TRBV19 to TRBJ2-7; 9 nucleotides align to TRBD1. This CDR3 reads CASSTGQGSYEQYF. The CDR3 nucleotides read TGTGCCAGTAGTACGGGACAGGGCTCCTACGAGCAGTACTTC.